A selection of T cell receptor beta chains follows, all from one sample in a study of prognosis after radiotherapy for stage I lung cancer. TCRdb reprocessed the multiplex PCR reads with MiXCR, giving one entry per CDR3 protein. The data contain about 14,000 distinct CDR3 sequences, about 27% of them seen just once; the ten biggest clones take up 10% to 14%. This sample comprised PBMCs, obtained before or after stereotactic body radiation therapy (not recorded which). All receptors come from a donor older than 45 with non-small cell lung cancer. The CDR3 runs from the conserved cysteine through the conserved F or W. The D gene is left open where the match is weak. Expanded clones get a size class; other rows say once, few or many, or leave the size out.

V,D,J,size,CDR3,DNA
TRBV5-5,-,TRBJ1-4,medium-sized,CASSTRTSPSEKLFF,TGTGCCAGCAGCACGCGGACGTCCCCAAGCGAAAAACTGTTTTTT
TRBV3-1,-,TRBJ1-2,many,CASSQSSGTNYGYTF,TGTGCCAGCAGCCAAAGTTCTGGGACTAACTATGGCTACACCTTC
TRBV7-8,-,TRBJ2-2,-,CASILGRPNTGELFF,TGTGCCAGCATCTTGGGACGGCCGAACACCGGGGAGCTGTTTTTT
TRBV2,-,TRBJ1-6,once,CASSVSGVSSPLHF,TGTGCTAGCAGTGTTTCAGGGGTTAGTTCACCCCTCCACTTT
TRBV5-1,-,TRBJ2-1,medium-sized,CASSLSAQSYNEQFF,TGCGCCAGCAGCTTAAGCGCCCAGTCCTACAATGAGCAGTTCTTC
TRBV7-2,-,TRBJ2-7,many,CASSLNIGWSYEQYF,TGTGCCAGCAGCTTGAATATCGGGTGGTCTTACGAGCAGTACTTC
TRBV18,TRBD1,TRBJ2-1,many,CASSKGGAGTDEQFF,TGTGCCAGCTCAAAAGGGGGCGCTGGTACCGATGAGCAGTTCTTC
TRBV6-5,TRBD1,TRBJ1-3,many,CASSYSRDRAGNTIYF,TGTGCCAGCAGTTACTCGCGGGACAGGGCTGGAAACACCATATATTTT
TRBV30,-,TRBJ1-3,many,CAWSGGGLAGNTIYF,TGTGCCTGGAGTGGTGGGGGGCTAGCGGGAAACACCATATATTTT
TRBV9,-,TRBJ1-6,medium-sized,CASSVGPDGNSPLHF,TGTGCCAGCAGCGTAGGTCCAGATGGGAATTCACCCCTCCACTTT
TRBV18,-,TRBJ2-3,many,CASSPGFGKGLTDTQYF,TGTGCCAGCTCACCAGGTTTTGGGAAGGGCCTGACAGATACGCAGTATTTT